Shown below are 23 T cell receptor beta chains from a single sample sequenced in a study of CD8+ T cells in alopecia areata. Sequencing relied on a cDNA template that was reverse transcribed from extracted RNA. TCRdb keeps only in-frame clones here, not all; method: immunoSEQ multiplex PCR. The sample has 89,000 or so clones; 51% are singletons. The sequenced sample consisted of NKG2D-high CD8+ T cells sorted from blood. These receptors were obtained from a human donor with alopecia areata.

J is TRBJ2-7 and V is TRBV5-1; D is possibly TRBD2 (6 bases). Looked up from germline, CDR1 is SGHRS and CDR2 is YFSETQ. The ends were cut back, 1 base at V and 1 base at J, with 6 bases in the middle. This CDR3 has 13 residues. CDR3 sequence: CASSLRGSYEQYF. For the CDR3, the DNA is TGCGCCAGCAGCTTGCGGGGGTCCTACGAGCAGTACTTC. Variable domain in full (rest from reference TRBV5-1 and TRBJ2-7): KAGVTQTPRYLIKTRGQQVTLSCSPISGHRSVSWYQQTPGQGLQFLFEYFSETQRNKGNFPGRFSGRQFSNSRSEMNVSTLELGDSALYLCASSLRGSYEQYFGPGTRLTVT.

The V gene is TRBV29-1, the J gene TRBJ2-5; 14 bases line up with TRBD2. The CDR3 length is 16 residues. With V trimmed by 6 bases and J by 5 bases, 11 bases remained unmatched. The germline gives CDR1 SQVTM, CDR2 ANQGSEA. CDR3: CSVLGLAGVYGETQYF. CDR3 nucleotides: TGCAGCGTCTTGGGACTAGCGGGAGTGTATGGGGAGACCCAGTACTTC.

The genes are TRBV27 and TRBJ2-7; D is ambiguous. V lost 4 bases, J lost 5 bases, and 3 bases lay in between. This CDR3 region has 10 residues. Germline CDR1 MNHEY, CDR2 SMNVEV (reference sequence). CDR3 protein: CASSSHEQYF. In nucleotides, the CDR3 is TGTGCCAGCAGTTCCCACGAGCAGTACTTC.

The chain combines TRBV30 with TRBJ2-7; 7 bases are a match to TRBD2. The CDR3 is made up of 16 amino acids. Trimming at V came to 0 bases and at J to 8 bases, leaving 16 bases not matched to a gene. Germline V gene lookup returns CDR1 GTSNPN and CDR2 SVGIG (reference sequence). The CDR3 DNA reads as TGTGCCTGGAGTGTATTGGAAGCGGGACCCCCCTCCAAGCAGTACTTC. Encoded protein: CAWSVLEAGPPSKQYF.

Only a few counts were recorded for this clone. This chain connects TRBV29-1 to TRBJ2-1; TRBD2 aligns across 7 bases. V lost 5 bases and J lost 10; bases outside the gene matches: 5. CDR3 length: 11 amino acids. Germline CDR1 SQVTM, CDR2 ANQGSEA. The CDR3 loop reads CSVTGEGEQFF. CDR3 sequence (DNA): TGCAGCGTTACCGGGGAGGGGGAGCAGTTCTTC.

The chain uses TRBV28 and TRBJ2-5; D remains unclear. Trimming shortened V by 3 bases and J by 3 bases, and 5 bases separated the two germline ends. This CDR3 is built from 12 residues. The germline CDR1 and CDR2 sequences are MDHEN and SYDVKM. CDR3 sequence reads: CASSFQEETQYF. The CDR3 region has the DNA TGTGCCAGCAGTTTTCAGGAAGAGACCCAGTACTTC.

This clone showed up just a few times. The J gene is TRBJ2-7, the V gene TRBV29-1, with D possibly being TRBD2 (6 bases). Germline CDR1 reads SQVTM; CDR2 reads ANQGSEA. Trimming took off 5 bases at V and 6 bases at J, with 14 bases between the two ends. The CDR3 runs 12 residues. The CDR3 is CSVLRRGPEQYF. CDR3 bases: TGCAGCGTTCTTAGGAGGGGTCCCGAGCAGTACTTC.

V gene TRBV30 combines with J gene TRBJ2-1; 10 bases match TRBD1. Per germline, CDR1 GTSNPN and CDR2 SVGIG (reference sequence). This CDR3 has 16 residues. J was trimmed by 4 bases and V by 2 bases; bases with no gene match: 8. The CDR3 loop reads CAWSPPGQGIYNEQFF. CDR3 DNA sequence: TGTGCCTGGAGTCCTCCGGGACAGGGGATATACAATGAGCAGTTCTTC.

This chain links TRBV29-1 with TRBJ1-1; D is unresolved. The V end lost 6 bases, the J end lost 0 bases, and 14 bases lay between the germline ends. This CDR3 is 14 amino acids long. From germline, CDR1 is SQVTM and CDR2 ANQGSEA. CDR3 loop: CSVLAGPLNTEAFF. The CDR3 DNA is TGCAGCGTCCTGGCTGGGCCGTTGAACACTGAAGCTTTCTTT.

This clone appeared a single time. The chain carries TRBV30 and TRBJ2-2; no firm D call. Germline CDR1 reads GTSNPN; CDR2 reads SVGIG (reference sequence). CDR3 length: 12 amino acids. V lost 4 bases, J lost 2 bases, and 5 bases lay in between. CDR3 sequence (DNA): TGTGCCTGGATGGGCAACACCGGGGAGCTGTTTTTT. This codes for CAWMGNTGELFF.

CDR3 sequence reads: CASTRAGSYEQYF. CDR3 sequence (DNA): TGTGCCAGCACCCGGGCAGGGTCCTACGAGCAGTACTTC. The chain recombines TRBV7-8 with TRBJ2-7, with D possibly matching TRBD1 (5 bases). V lost 7 bases and J lost 1, with 11 bases in between. CDR1 and CDR2 from the germline V gene are SGHVS and FQNEAQ. This CDR3 comprises 13 residues.

Here the CDR3 DNA reads TGTGCCAGTCTCGGAACCGGGACGTCGGATGAGCAGTTCTTC. This gives the protein CASLGTGTSDEQFF. J is TRBJ2-1 and V is TRBV11-2; D could derive from TRBD1 or TRBD2 (5 bases each). V lost 9 bases and J 8 bases, leaving 20 bases between the germline ends. The CDR3 is made up of 14 amino acids. In germline, CDR1 is SGHAT, CDR2 FQNNGV.

This clone was picked up a small number of times. The CDR3 protein is CASSGPQGYEQYF. DNA for the CDR3: TGTGCCAGCAGCGGTCCCCAGGGCTACGAGCAGTACTTC. V is TRBV9 and J is TRBJ2-7; TRBD1 is a possible D gene (5 bases). Trimming removed 3 bases from V and 3 bases from J, with 10 bases in between. This CDR3 contains 13 residues. Germline-derived CDR1 and CDR2 are SGDLS and YYNGEE.

This clone was observed a single time. The sample contains more than one DNA sequence encoding this CDR3. The chain has TRBV6-5 and TRBJ2-1, with D unresolved. Germline V gene data show CDR1 as MNHEY and CDR2 as SVGAGI. The CDR3 contains 13 residues. V lost 0 bases to trimming and J lost 10 bases, with 10 bases between them. Here the CDR3 DNA reads TGTGCCAGCAGTTACTCGGTTGGCAACGAGCAGTTCTTC. Protein sequence: CASSYSVGNEQFF.

CDR3 DNA: TGTGCCAGCAGTTGGGAGGACTCTAATGAGCAGTTCTTC. Translating it yields CASSWEDSNEQFF. The chain employs TRBV27 and TRBJ2-1, with D possibly being TRBD2 (6 bases). CDR3 length equals 13 residues. Trimming left V 4 bases short and J 7 bases short, with 11 bases between. The germline V gene has CDR1 MNHEY and CDR2 SMNVEV (reference sequence).

This clone has just a few counts. The CDR3 DNA reads as TGCAGCGGCCAGATCCCAGATACGCAGTATTTT. The encoded protein is CSGQIPDTQYF. This chain links TRBV29-1 with TRBJ2-3; no definite D call. CDR1 and CDR2 (germline): SQVTM, ANQGSEA. This CDR3 spans 11 amino acids. The V and J ends lost 7 bases and 4 bases respectively, with 9 bases between them.

This clone has a handful of counts. The chain recombines TRBV30 with TRBJ1-6; D ambiguous. Looked up from germline, CDR1 is GTSNPN and CDR2 is SVGIG (reference sequence). The CDR3 totals 17 residues. The V end lost 3 bases, the J end lost 0 bases, and 15 bases lay between the germline ends. The CDR3 protein is CAWSSGLGSSYNSPLHF. CDR3 nucleotides: TGTGCCTGGAGCTCTGGTCTGGGAAGCTCCTATAATTCACCCCTCCACTTT.

The chain has TRBV30 and TRBJ2-1; D gene uncertain. CDR1 is GTSNPN, CDR2 SVGIG, per germline (reference sequence). The germline V and J ends were trimmed by 0 bases and 8 bases, with 11 bases remaining between them. The CDR3 consists of 13 residues. For the CDR3, the DNA is TGTGCCTGGAGTGTCCTCAGGAACGATGAGCAGTTCTTC. Protein: CAWSVLRNDEQFF. Combining the CDR3 with reference TRBV30 and TRBJ2-1 gives the whole variable domain SQTIHQWPATLVQPVGSPLSLECTVEGTSNPNLYWYRQAAGRGLQLLFYSVGIGQISSEVPQNLSASRPQDRQFILSSKKLLLSDSGFYLCAWSVLRNDEQFFGPGTRLTVL.

The rearrangement uses TRBV29-1 and TRBJ2-1; perhaps D is TRBD1 or TRBD2 (5 bases each). This CDR3 has 11 residues. The V and J ends lost 6 bases and 6 bases respectively, with 9 bases between them. Per the germline V gene, CDR1 is SQVTM and CDR2 is ANQGSEA. CDR3 sequence (DNA): TGCAGCGTCGAGGGGCTCAATGAGCAGTTCTTC. Its translation: CSVEGLNEQFF.

This clone was counted between two and nine times. The chain is built from TRBV29-1 and TRBJ2-3; D is possibly TRBD1 or TRBD2 (5 bases each). CDR1 and CDR2 (germline): SQVTM, ANQGSEA. The CDR3 covers 15 residues. Trimming left V 2 bases short and J 0 bases short, with 12 bases between. The CDR3 spells CSVELGRFSTDTQYF. For the CDR3, the DNA is TGCAGCGTTGAATTGGGACGATTTAGCACAGATACGCAGTATTTT.

The rearrangement links TRBV29-1 to TRBJ1-1; weak D call: TRBD1 (5 bases). V was clipped by 5 bases and J by 4 bases, with 11 bases between them. Germline-derived CDR1 and CDR2 are SQVTM and ANQGSEA. The CDR3 sequence is 12 residues long. CDR3 nucleotides: TGCAGCGTTACAGGAGAGTCCACTGAAGCTTTCTTT. It translates to CSVTGESTEAFF.

The gene calls are TRBV9 and TRBJ1-5, with D unresolved. Trimming left V 4 bases short and J 0 bases short, with 11 bases between. Germline lookup yields CDR1 SGDLS and CDR2 YYNGEE. The CDR3 is 15 amino acids. CDR3 in amino acids: CASSTNGNSNQPQHF. For the CDR3, the DNA is TGTGCCAGCAGCACGAACGGAAATAGCAATCAGCCCCAGCATTTT.

This sequence joins TRBV27 and TRBJ1-5, with 9 bases identical to TRBD1. The ends lost 5 bases at V and 3 bases at J; junction bases unmatched: 5. The CDR3 extends over 15 amino acids. The germline gives CDR1 MNHEY, CDR2 SMNVEV (reference sequence). CDR3 region: CASSSTGGYNQPQHF. CDR3 DNA: TGTGCCAGCAGTAGCACAGGGGGCTACAATCAGCCCCAGCATTTT.